The clone carrying this TCR beta chain was observed a few times. Its antigen is undetermined. The data stem from a study of Ad26.COV2.S vaccination and SARS-CoV-2 variants. Only in-frame clones appear in the TCRdb table, and some are missing; sequencing was by immunoSEQ multiplex PCR. The sample lists 350,000 to 550,000 clones; roughly 87% were seen once. Study findings and constraints: Substantial post-vaccination breadth of spike-specific CD8+ and CD4+ T cell responses was reported. Breadth of non-spike TCRs did not differ between vaccinees and placebo recipients.

The germline V gene has CDR1 SGHAT and CDR2 FQNNGV. The germline V and J ends were trimmed by 5 bases and 2 bases, with 7 bases remaining between them. The CDR3 consists of 12 residues. Treatment given: around 19 received Ad26.COV2.S at low or high dose, single or two shots; several received placebo; per-sample allocation not given. Specimen acquisition occurred on day 63 following the initial vaccine or placebo injection. The sample here was peripheral blood, taken in a trial of Ad26.COV2.S vaccine versus placebo. This chain uses TRBV11-2 with TRBJ2-7; a possible D gene is TRBD2 (5 bases). The sequence was collected from a person aged 18-60 years who received the Ad26.COV2.S COVID-19 vaccine or a placebo. CDR3 sequence: CASSNGTYEQYF. The CDR3 coding sequence is TGTGCCAGCAGCAACGGGACCTACGAGCAGTACTTC.